The rows below give T cell receptor beta chains drawn from one sample of a study of cytomegalovirus exposure and HLA in healthy donors. This table comes from immunoSEQ multiplex PCR, and its TCRdb copy is limited to in-frame clones, with some not included. The sample shows roughly 100,000 clones, about 13% of them seen only once. Specimen: PBMCs. These receptors all come from a man aged 35 to 55 in good health and CMV-seropositive. Each CDR3 is given with its conserved first and last residue. D genes are given only for firm matches. Expanded clones are given a class, and other clones once, few, many or no size at all.

CDR3aa: CASSFTSPPGANEQFF; CDR3nt: TGTGCCAGCAGTTTTACTAGCCCCCCTGGTGCGAATGAGCAGTTCTTC; v_gene: TRBV6-5; abundance: few; d_gene: NA; j_gene: TRBJ2-1
CDR3aa: CASSLAGTSGTDTQYF; CDR3nt: TGTGCCAGCAGCTTAGCCGGGACTAGCGGCACAGATACGCAGTATTTT; v_gene: TRBV7-2; abundance: once; d_gene: TRBD2; j_gene: TRBJ2-3
CDR3aa: CASSVDLPGTGAGANVLTF; CDR3nt: TGTGCCAGCAGCGTGGACCTCCCGGGGACAGGGGCTGGGGCCAACGTCCTGACTTTC; v_gene: TRBV9; abundance: few; d_gene: TRBD1; j_gene: TRBJ2-6
CDR3aa: CAGTGDSYEQYF; CDR3nt: TGTGCCGGTACCGGGGACTCCTACGAGCAGTACTTC; v_gene: TRBV21-1; abundance: NA; d_gene: NA; j_gene: TRBJ2-7
CDR3aa: CASRNNRGANEKLFF; CDR3nt: TGTGCCAGCAGAAATAACAGGGGAGCTAATGAAAAACTGTTTTTT; v_gene: TRBV28; abundance: few; d_gene: TRBD1; j_gene: TRBJ1-4
CDR3aa: CASSRGLGVYEQYF; CDR3nt: TGTGCCAGTAGTAGGGGACTAGGAGTCTACGAGCAGTACTTC; v_gene: TRBV19; abundance: NA; d_gene: TRBD2; j_gene: TRBJ2-7
CDR3aa: CSATGIGEKLFF; CDR3nt: TGCAGCGCGACAGGCATAGGTGAAAAACTGTTTTTT; v_gene: TRBV29-1; abundance: NA; d_gene: NA; j_gene: TRBJ1-4
CDR3aa: CSVTRVMNTGELFF; CDR3nt: TGCAGCGTTACTCGGGTCATGAACACCGGGGAGCTGTTTTTT; v_gene: TRBV29-1; abundance: NA; d_gene: NA; j_gene: TRBJ2-2
CDR3aa: CASSYYRVTDTQYF; CDR3nt: TGTGCCAGCAGCTACTACAGGGTCACAGATACGCAGTATTTT; v_gene: TRBV7-4; abundance: NA; d_gene: NA; j_gene: TRBJ2-3
CDR3aa: CASSFSSSSTDTQYF; CDR3nt: TGTGCCAGCAGCTTTTCTTCCAGTAGCACAGATACGCAGTATTTT; v_gene: TRBV7-2; abundance: NA; d_gene: NA; j_gene: TRBJ2-3
CDR3aa: CASSENIGGEQYF; CDR3nt: TGCGCCAGCAGTGAAAATATAGGGGGCGAGCAGTACTTC; v_gene: TRBV10-1; abundance: NA; d_gene: NA; j_gene: TRBJ2-7
CDR3aa: CASSLRQGLNYGYTF; CDR3nt: TGTGCCAGCAGCCTCCGACAGGGACTCAACTATGGCTACACCTTC; v_gene: TRBV7-2; abundance: once; d_gene: TRBD1; j_gene: TRBJ1-2
CDR3aa: CASKKETAGNTIYF; CDR3nt: TGCGCCAGCAAAAAAGAAACGGCTGGAAACACCATATATTTT; v_gene: TRBV5-1; abundance: once; d_gene: NA; j_gene: TRBJ1-3
CDR3aa: CASSPAGQGVGQPQHF; CDR3nt: TGTGCCAGCTCACCAGCGGGACAGGGGGTTGGTCAGCCCCAGCATTTT; v_gene: TRBV18; abundance: few; d_gene: TRBD1; j_gene: TRBJ1-5
CDR3aa: CASSERQGAAYEQFF; CDR3nt: TGTGCCAGCAGCGAGCGACAGGGGGCGGCGTATGAGCAGTTCTTC; v_gene: TRBV9; abundance: NA; d_gene: TRBD1; j_gene: TRBJ2-1
CDR3aa: CASSFGPKGTEPYGYTF; CDR3nt: TGTGCCAGCAGCTTCGGACCCAAAGGGACAGAACCGTATGGCTACACCTTC; v_gene: TRBV7-3; abundance: NA; d_gene: TRBD1; j_gene: TRBJ1-2
CDR3aa: CASSLVQGNEQFF; CDR3nt: TGTGCCAGCAGCTTAGTACAGGGCAATGAGCAGTTCTTC; v_gene: TRBV11-1; abundance: NA; d_gene: NA; j_gene: TRBJ2-1
CDR3aa: CASSSSGHQAFF; CDR3nt: TGTGCCAGCAGTTCCTCCGGACACCAAGCTTTCTTT; v_gene: TRBV28; abundance: few; d_gene: NA; j_gene: TRBJ1-1
CDR3aa: CASSSRSHSYEQYF; CDR3nt: TGTGCCAGCAGCTCCAGGTCGCACTCCTACGAGCAGTACTTC; v_gene: TRBV7-2; abundance: few; d_gene: NA; j_gene: TRBJ2-7
CDR3aa: CASSYYLARGEKLFF; CDR3nt: TGTGCCAGCAGTTACTATTTGGCAAGAGGCGAAAAACTGTTTTTT; v_gene: TRBV6-5; abundance: NA; d_gene: NA; j_gene: TRBJ1-4
CDR3aa: CATSRDRASGRAGSGELFF; CDR3nt: TGTGCCACCAGCAGAGATCGGGCCAGCGGGAGGGCCGGATCCGGGGAGCTGTTTTTT; v_gene: TRBV15; abundance: few; d_gene: TRBD2; j_gene: TRBJ2-2
CDR3aa: CASSLQGEQYF; CDR3nt: TGTGCCAGCAGCTTGCAGGGCGAGCAGTACTTC; v_gene: TRBV5-4; abundance: few; d_gene: NA; j_gene: TRBJ2-7
CDR3aa: CASSPRGWDRLLPNEQFF; CDR3nt: TGTGCCAGCAGCCCAAGGGGCTGGGACAGACTACTACCTAATGAGCAGTTCTTC; v_gene: TRBV11-2; abundance: NA; d_gene: TRBD1; j_gene: TRBJ2-1
CDR3aa: CASRTFAGNTIYF; CDR3nt: TGTGCCTCCCGGACTTTCGCTGGAAACACCATATATTTT; v_gene: TRBV10-3; abundance: few; d_gene: NA; j_gene: TRBJ1-3
CDR3aa: CASSRWETGGPTEAFF; CDR3nt: TGTGCCAGCAGTCGATGGGAGACAGGGGGCCCCACTGAAGCTTTCTTT; v_gene: TRBV28; abundance: few; d_gene: TRBD1; j_gene: TRBJ1-1
CDR3aa: CASSQFGTSGLRSYNEQFF; CDR3nt: TGTGCCAGCAGCCAATTTGGGACTAGCGGGTTAAGATCCTACAATGAGCAGTTCTTC; v_gene: TRBV4-2; abundance: NA; d_gene: TRBD2; j_gene: TRBJ2-1
CDR3aa: CASSPDRSPYEQYF; CDR3nt: TGTGCCAGCAGCCCCGACAGAAGTCCCTACGAGCAGTACTTC; v_gene: TRBV11-3; abundance: NA; d_gene: NA; j_gene: TRBJ2-7
CDR3aa: CSVGGGQGAKNTEAFF; CDR3nt: TGCAGCGTTGGTGGGGGACAGGGGGCCAAAAACACTGAAGCTTTCTTT; v_gene: TRBV29-1; abundance: NA; d_gene: TRBD1; j_gene: TRBJ1-1
CDR3aa: CASSLPASGRAGEQFF; CDR3nt: TGCGCCAGCAGCTTGCCCGCCAGCGGGAGGGCCGGTGAGCAGTTCTTC; v_gene: TRBV5-1; abundance: NA; d_gene: TRBD2; j_gene: TRBJ2-1